These T cell receptor beta chains were read from a single sample in a study of T-cell memory formation after mild COVID-19. TCRdb re-called the 5' RACE reads with MiXCR, one entry per CDR3 protein. The sample lists 170,000 or so distinct CDR3 sequences; roughly 23% were seen once. The sequenced material came from PBMCs or a T cell subset sorted from them (not recorded which). The receptors here all came from an adult woman who had mild COVID-19 (a few samples of this study predate the infection). Cell type and time point are not known. Both conserved end residues are trimmed from each CDR3. A D gene is named only where the DNA matches it firmly.

D,V,J,CDR3
.,TRBV20-1,TRBJ2-1,SPLGENEQF
.,TRBV12-3/TRBV12-4,TRBJ1-3,ASSPDTYSGNTIY
.,TRBV5-1,TRBJ2-1,ASSLSLALEQF
TRBD1,TRBV10-3,TRBJ2-3,AISNPRTGGLTDTQY
.,TRBV12-3/TRBV12-4,TRBJ1-2,ASSAPVAQDGYT
TRBD1,TRBV5-1,TRBJ1-2,ASSLGTGEDYGYT
.,TRBV19,TRBJ1-6,ASSIGGLGDNSPLH
.,TRBV4-3,TRBJ1-1,ASSQEADSMNTEAF
TRBD2,TRBV27,TRBJ2-5,ASSLWGPASGSGSQETQY
.,TRBV12-3/TRBV12-4,TRBJ2-2,ASRGESGELF
TRBD1,TRBV25-1,TRBJ1-1,ASSPGGWNTEAF
.,TRBV9,TRBJ2-5,ASSQKGEETQY
.,TRBV29-1,TRBJ1-2,SVEWRLAYGYT
TRBD2,TRBV5-6,TRBJ2-2,ASSFGGLAPGELF
TRBD2,TRBV10-3,TRBJ2-1,AISDGSGRASYNEQF
.,TRBV7-9,TRBJ1-1,ASSHEAGLNTEAF
TRBD2,TRBV30,TRBJ2-3,AWGLGLAGVTDTQY